The following is a T cell receptor (beta chain) sequence with its context. What this receptor recognizes is not known. Base qualities were left out, and no much larger clone turns up one base away. These data are taken from a study of CD8 T cells in ankylosing spondylitis (dated by TCRdb to about 2017). Concerning the study at large: T cell receptor beta repertoires were profiled in healthy donors and ankylosing spondylitis patients so that disease-linked TCR variants could be found. The full study cohort comprised roughly 24 ankylosing spondylitis patients and some 110 healthy donors. Peripheral blood was sampled, and synovial fluid was also collected from ankylosing spondylitis patients. The paper as a whole reports these results and caveats: Blood from ankylosing spondylitis patients appeared to be characterized by a TCR beta motif composed of 7 to 9 highly homologous amino acid variants. The disease-linked clones showed a CD8+ phenotype and occurred at relatively low frequencies in peripheral blood. Some motif variants had previously been reported in the synovial fluid and blood of reactive arthritis patients, which suggests shared mechanisms of disease initiation. Significant enrichment of the disease-linked clones was reported in matched synovial fluid samples from ankylosing spondylitis patients.

Sequenced using an Illumina HiSeq 2500. Quantitative 5'-RACE with molecular barcodes was the method used to prepare the TCR beta libraries. The published analysis was carried out like this. A new computational method, built on a probabilistic model of VDJ rearrangement, was used to identify disease-linked TCR variants. TCRdb reran the public reads through fastp at Q25 and MiXCR, keeping productive beta chains. Under each unique CDR3 protein, matching rows form one entry showing the most common genes and DNA. TCRdb's processing, not the study's, gives the V and J calls here. The sample records 200,000 to 300,000 distinct CDR3 sequences, roughly 32% of which are singletons. Clones ranked in the top ten supply approximately 4.4% of the sample. The germline ends are 23 bases apart after V is trimmed by 3 bases and J by 3 bases. CDR1 and CDR2, per the germline V gene (reference sequence), are SGHAT and FQDESV. The CDR3 measures 19 amino acids from cysteine to phenylalanine. The read is trimmed to its CDR3 DNA, 57 bases read in frame from base 1.

The chain is made from TRBV11-1 and TRBJ1-4; D gene: possibly TRBD1, on 5 matching bases. Sequenced material: blood, either unsorted or a sorted T cell fraction (not recorded which). The source is a male donor with ankylosing spondylitis or in good health (not recorded which). The CDR3 reads CASSFASGPGTTANEKLFF. The nucleotide sequence reads TGTGCCAGCAGCTTTGCTTCGGGCCCGGGGACGACGGCTAATGAAAAACTGTTTTTT. Outside the CDR3, residues come from the reference TRBV11-1 and TRBJ1-4 proteins, so the full variable domain is: EAEVAQSPRYKITEKSQAVAFWCDPISGHATLYWYRQILGQGPELLVQFQDESVVDDSQLPKDRFSAERLKGVDSTLKIQPAELGDSAMYLCASSFASGPGTTANEKLFFGSGTQLSVL.